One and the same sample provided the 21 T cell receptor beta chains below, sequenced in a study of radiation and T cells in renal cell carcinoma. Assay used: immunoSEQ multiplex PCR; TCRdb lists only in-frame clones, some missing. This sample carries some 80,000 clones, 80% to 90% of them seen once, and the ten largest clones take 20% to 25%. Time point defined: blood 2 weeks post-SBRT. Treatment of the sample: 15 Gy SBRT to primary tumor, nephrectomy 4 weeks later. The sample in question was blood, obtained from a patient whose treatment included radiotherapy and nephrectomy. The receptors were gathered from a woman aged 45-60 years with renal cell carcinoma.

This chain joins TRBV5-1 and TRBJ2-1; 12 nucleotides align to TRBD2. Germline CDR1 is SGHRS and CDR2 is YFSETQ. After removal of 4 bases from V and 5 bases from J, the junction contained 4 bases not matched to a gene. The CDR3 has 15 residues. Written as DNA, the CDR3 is TGCGCCAGCAGCCCACTAGCGGGAGGTAACAATGAGCAGTTCTTC. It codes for CASSPLAGGNNEQFF.

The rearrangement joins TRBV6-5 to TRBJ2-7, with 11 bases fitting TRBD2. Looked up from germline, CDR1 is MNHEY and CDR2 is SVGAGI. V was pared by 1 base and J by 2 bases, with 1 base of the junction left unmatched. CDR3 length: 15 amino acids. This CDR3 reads CASSYLAGGPYEQYF. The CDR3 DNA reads TGTGCCAGCAGTTACTTAGCGGGAGGGCCCTACGAGCAGTACTTC.

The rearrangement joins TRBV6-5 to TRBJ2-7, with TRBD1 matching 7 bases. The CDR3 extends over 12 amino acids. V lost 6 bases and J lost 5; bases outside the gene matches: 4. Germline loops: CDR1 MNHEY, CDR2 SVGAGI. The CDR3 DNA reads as TGTGCCAGCAGCCGACAGGGCGACGAGCAGTACTTC. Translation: CASSRQGDEQYF.

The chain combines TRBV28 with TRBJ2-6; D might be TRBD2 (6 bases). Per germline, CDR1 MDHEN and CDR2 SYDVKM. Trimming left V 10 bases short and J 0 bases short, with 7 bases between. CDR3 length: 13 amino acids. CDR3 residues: CATGDSGANVLTF. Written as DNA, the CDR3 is TGTGCCACGGGGGACTCTGGGGCCAACGTCCTGACTTTC.

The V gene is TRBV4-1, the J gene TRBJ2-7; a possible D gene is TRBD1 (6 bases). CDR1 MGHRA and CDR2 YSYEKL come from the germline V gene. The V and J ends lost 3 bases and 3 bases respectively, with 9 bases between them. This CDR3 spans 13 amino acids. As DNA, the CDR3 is TGCGCCAGCAGCCAGGAACAGGGCTACGAGCAGTACTTC. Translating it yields CASSQEQGYEQYF.

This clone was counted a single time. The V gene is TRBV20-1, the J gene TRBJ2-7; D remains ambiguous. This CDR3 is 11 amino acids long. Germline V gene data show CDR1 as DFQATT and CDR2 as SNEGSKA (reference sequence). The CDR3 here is CSYSTNYEQYF. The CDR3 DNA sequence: TGCTCGTACTCCACCAATTACGAGCAGTACTTC.

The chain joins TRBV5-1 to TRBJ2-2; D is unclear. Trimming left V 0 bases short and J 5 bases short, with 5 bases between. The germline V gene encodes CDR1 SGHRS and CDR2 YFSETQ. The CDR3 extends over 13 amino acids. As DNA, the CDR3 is TGCGCCAGCAGCTTGGGGGGTACCGGGGAGCTGTTTTTT. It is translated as CASSLGGTGELFF.

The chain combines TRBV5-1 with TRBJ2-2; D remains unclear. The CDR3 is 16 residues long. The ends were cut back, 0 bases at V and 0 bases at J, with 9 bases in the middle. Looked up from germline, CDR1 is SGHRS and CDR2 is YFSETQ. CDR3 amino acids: CASSLEVPSNTGELFF. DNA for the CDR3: TGCGCCAGCAGCTTGGAGGTCCCTTCGAACACCGGGGAGCTGTTTTTT. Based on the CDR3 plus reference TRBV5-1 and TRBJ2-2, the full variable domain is KAGVTQTPRYLIKTRGQQVTLSCSPISGHRSVSWYQQTPGQGLQFLFEYFSETQRNKGNFPGRFSGRQFSNSRSEMNVSTLELGDSALYLCASSLEVPSNTGELFFGEGSRLTVL.

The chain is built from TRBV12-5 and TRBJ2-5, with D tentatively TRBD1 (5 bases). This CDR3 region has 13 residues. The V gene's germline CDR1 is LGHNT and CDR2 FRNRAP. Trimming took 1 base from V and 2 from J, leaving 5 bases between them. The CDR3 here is CASGLDRQETQYF. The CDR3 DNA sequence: TGTGCTAGTGGTTTGGACAGGCAAGAGACCCAGTACTTC.

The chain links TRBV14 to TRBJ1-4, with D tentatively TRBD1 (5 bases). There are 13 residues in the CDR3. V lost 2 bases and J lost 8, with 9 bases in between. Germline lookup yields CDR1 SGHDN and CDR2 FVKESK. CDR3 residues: CASSQLGEEKLFF. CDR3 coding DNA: TGTGCCAGCAGCCAACTGGGGGAAGAAAAACTGTTTTTT.

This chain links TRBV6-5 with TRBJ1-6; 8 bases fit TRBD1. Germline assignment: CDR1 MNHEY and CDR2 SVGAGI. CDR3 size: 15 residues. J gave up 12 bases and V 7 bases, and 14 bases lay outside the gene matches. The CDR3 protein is CASTEGNGQGIPLHF. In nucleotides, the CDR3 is TGTGCCAGCACCGAAGGTAACGGACAGGGAATACCCCTCCACTTT.

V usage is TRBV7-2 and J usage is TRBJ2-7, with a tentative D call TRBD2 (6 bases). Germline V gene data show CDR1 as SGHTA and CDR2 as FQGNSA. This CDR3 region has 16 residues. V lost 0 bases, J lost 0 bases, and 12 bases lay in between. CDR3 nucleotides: TGTGCCAGCAGCTTAGCTAGCGGAGCGAGCTCCTACGAGCAGTACTTC. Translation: CASSLASGASSYEQYF.

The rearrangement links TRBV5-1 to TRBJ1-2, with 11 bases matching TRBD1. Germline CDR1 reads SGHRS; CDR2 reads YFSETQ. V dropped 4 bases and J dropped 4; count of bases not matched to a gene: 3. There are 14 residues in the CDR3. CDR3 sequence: CASSPGTGGYGYTF. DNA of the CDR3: TGCGCCAGCAGCCCCGGGACAGGGGGCTATGGCTACACCTTC. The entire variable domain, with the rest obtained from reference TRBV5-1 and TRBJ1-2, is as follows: KAGVTQTPRYLIKTRGQQVTLSCSPISGHRSVSWYQQTPGQGLQFLFEYFSETQRNKGNFPGRFSGRQFSNSRSEMNVSTLELGDSALYLCASSPGTGGYGYTFGSGTRLTVV.

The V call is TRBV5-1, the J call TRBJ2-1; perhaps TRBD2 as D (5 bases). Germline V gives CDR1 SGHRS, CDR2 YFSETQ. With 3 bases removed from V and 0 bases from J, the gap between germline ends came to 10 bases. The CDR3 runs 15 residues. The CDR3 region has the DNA TGCGCCAGCAGCTCCTTAACTAGCTCCTACAATGAGCAGTTCTTC. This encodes CASSSLTSSYNEQFF.

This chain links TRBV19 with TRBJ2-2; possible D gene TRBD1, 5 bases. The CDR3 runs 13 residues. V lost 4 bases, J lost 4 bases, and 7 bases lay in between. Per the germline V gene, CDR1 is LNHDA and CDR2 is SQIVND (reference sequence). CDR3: CASSTQGTGELFF. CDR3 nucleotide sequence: TGTGCCAGTAGTACCCAGGGCACCGGGGAGCTGTTTTTT.

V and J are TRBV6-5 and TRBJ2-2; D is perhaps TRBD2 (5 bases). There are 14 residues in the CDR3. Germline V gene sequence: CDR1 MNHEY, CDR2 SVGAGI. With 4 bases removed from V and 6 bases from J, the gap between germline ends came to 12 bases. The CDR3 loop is CASSFGGLPGELFF. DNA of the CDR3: TGTGCCAGCAGTTTTGGCGGGCTACCCGGGGAGCTGTTTTTT.

CDR3 bases: TGTGCCAGCAGTTACGGGGGGGGCCCAGGGAATACTGAAGCTTTCTTT. Its translation: CASSYGGGPGNTEAFF. The chain employs TRBV6-5 and TRBJ1-1, with D possibly being TRBD1 (6 bases). Germline V gene lookup returns CDR1 MNHEY and CDR2 SVGAGI. Trimming cost V 2 bases and J 5 bases, with 18 bases left between them. This CDR3 is built from 16 residues.

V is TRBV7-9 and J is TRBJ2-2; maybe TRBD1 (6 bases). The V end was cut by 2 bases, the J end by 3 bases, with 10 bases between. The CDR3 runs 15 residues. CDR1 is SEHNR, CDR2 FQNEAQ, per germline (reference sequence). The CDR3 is CASSLWGPDTGELFF. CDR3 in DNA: TGTGCCAGCAGCTTATGGGGGCCGGACACCGGGGAGCTGTTTTTT.

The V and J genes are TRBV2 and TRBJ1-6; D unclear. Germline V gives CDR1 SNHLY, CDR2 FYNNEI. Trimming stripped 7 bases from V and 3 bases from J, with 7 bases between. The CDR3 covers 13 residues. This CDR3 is CASIGSYNSPLHF. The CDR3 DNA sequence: TGTGCCAGCATCGGCAGCTATAATTCACCCCTCCACTTT.

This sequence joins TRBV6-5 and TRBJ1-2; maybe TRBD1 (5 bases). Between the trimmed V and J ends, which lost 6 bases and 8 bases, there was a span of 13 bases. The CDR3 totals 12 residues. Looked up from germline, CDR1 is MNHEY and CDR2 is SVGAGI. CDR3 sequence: CASREQAEGYTF. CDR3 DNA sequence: TGTGCCAGCAGGGAACAGGCCGAGGGCTACACCTTC.

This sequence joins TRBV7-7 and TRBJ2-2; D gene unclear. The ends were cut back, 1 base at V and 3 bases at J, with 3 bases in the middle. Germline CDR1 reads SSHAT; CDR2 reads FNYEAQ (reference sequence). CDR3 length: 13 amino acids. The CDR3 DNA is TGTGCCAGCAGCTTAGGAGACACCGGGGAGCTGTTTTTT. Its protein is CASSLGDTGELFF.